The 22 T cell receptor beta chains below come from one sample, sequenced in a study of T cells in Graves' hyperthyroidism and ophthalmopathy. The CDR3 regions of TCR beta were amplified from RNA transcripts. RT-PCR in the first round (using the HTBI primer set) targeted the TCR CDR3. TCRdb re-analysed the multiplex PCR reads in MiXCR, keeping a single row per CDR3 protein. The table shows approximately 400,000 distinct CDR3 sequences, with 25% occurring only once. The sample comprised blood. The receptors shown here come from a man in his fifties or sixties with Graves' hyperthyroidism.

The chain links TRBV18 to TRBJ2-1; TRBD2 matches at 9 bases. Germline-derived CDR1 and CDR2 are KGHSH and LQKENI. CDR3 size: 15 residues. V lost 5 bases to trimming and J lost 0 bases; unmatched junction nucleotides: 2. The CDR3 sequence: CASSAAGGSYNEQFF. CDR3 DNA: TGTGCCAGCTCAGCAGCGGGAGGCTCCTACAATGAGCAGTTCTTC.

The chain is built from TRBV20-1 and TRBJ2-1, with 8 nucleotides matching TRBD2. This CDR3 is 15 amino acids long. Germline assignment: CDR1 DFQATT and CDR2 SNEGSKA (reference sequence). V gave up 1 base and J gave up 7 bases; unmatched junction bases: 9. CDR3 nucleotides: TGCAGTGCTAGAGTCCCCGGGAGGGCCCATAATGAGCAGTTCTTC. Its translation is CSARVPGRAHNEQFF.

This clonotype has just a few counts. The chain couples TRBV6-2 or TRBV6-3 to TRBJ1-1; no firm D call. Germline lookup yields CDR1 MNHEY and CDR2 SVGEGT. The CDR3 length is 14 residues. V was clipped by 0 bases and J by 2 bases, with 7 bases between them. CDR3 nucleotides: TGTGCCAGCAGTTACTCCCCGGACAACACTGAAGCTTTCTTT. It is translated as CASSYSPDNTEAFF.

The CDR3 DNA follows: TGTGCCAGCAGCACTAAGGACAGGGAGGCAAGACACGGGGAGCTGTTTTTT. Translated, it gives CASSTKDREARHGELFF. The chain couples TRBV7-9 to TRBJ2-2; TRBD1 agrees at 8 bases. V shed 5 bases, J shed 7 bases, and the junction held 15 bases outside the gene matches. The CDR3 is 17 amino acids. Per the germline V gene, CDR1 is SEHNR and CDR2 is FQNEAQ (reference sequence).

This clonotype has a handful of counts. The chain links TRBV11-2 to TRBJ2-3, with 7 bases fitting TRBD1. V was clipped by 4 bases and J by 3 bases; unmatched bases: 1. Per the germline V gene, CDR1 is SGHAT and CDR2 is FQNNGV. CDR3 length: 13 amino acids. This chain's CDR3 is CASSSGQTDTQYF. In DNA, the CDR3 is TGTGCCAGCAGCTCGGGACAGACAGATACGCAGTATTTT.

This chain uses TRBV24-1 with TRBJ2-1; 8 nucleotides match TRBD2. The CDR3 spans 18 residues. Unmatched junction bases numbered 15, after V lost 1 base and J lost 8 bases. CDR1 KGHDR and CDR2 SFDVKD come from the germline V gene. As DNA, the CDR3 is TGTGCCACCAGTGATTTTGCTAGAGCGGGAGTGAGTGGGCATGAGCAGTTCTTC. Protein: CATSDFARAGVSGHEQFF.

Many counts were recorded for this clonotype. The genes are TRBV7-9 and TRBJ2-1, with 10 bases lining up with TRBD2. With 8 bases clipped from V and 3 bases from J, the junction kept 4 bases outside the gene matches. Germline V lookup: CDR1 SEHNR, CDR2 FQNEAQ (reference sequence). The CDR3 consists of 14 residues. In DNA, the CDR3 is TGTGCCAGCCACGGACTAGCGGACTACAATGAGCAGTTCTTC. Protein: CASHGLADYNEQFF.

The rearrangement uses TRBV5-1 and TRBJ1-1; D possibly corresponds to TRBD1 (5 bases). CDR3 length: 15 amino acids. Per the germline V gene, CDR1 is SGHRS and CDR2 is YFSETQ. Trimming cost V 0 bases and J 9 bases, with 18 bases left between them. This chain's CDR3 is CASSLDDSPSSQAFF. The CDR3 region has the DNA TGCGCCAGCAGCTTGGACGACAGCCCCTCGAGTCAAGCTTTCTTT.

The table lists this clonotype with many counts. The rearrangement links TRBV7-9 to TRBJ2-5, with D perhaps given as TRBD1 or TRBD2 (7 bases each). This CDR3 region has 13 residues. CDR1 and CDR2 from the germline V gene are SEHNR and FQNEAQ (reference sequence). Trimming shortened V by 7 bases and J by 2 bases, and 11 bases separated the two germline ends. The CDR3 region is CASNQGGQETQYF. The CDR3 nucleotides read TGTGCCAGCAACCAGGGGGGGCAAGAGACCCAGTACTTC.

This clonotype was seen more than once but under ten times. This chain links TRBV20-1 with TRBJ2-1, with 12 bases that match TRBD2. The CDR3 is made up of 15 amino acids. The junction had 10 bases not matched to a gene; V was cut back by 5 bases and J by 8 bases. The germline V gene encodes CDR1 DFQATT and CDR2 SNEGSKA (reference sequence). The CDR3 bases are TGCAGTGCTGGTAGGACTAGCGGGATAGGTGATGAGCAGTTCTTC. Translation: CSAGRTSGIGDEQFF.

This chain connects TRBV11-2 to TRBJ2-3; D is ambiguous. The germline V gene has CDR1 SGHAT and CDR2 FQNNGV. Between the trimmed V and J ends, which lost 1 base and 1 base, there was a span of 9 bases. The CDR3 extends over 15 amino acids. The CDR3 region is CASSLVGRRTDTQYF. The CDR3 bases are TGTGCCAGCAGCTTAGTAGGCAGACGCACAGATACGCAGTATTTT.

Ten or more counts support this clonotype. The CDR3 region is CSARTTGRYEQYF. CDR3 coding DNA: TGCAGTGCTAGGACGACAGGGCGCTACGAGCAGTACTTC. The V gene is TRBV20-1, the J gene TRBJ2-7; 7 bases are shared with TRBD1. With 3 bases clipped from V and 3 bases from J, the junction kept 5 bases outside the gene matches. CDR1 is DFQATT and CDR2 is SNEGSKA in the germline V gene (reference sequence). The CDR3 spans 13 residues.

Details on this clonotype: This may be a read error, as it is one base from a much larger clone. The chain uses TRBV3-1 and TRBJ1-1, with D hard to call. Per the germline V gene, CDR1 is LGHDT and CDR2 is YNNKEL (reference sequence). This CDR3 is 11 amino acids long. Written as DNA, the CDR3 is TGTGCCGGCAGCCTCCATCGGGAAGCTTTCTTT. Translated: CAGSLHREAFF. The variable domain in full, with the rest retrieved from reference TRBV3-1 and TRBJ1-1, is DTAVSQTPKYLVTQMGNDKSIKCEQNLGHDTMYWYKQDSKKFLKIMFSYNNKELIINETVPNRFSPKSPDKAHLNLHINSLELGDSAVYFCAGSLHREAFFGQGTRLTVV.

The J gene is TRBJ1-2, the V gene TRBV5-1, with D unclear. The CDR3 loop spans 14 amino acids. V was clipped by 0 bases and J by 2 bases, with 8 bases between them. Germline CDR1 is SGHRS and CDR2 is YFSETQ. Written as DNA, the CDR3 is TGCGCCAGCAGCTTGGATAGCCTCAACTATGGCTACACCTTC. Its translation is CASSLDSLNYGYTF. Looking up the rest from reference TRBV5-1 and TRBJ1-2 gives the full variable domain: KAGVTQTPRYLIKTRGQQVTLSCSPISGHRSVSWYQQTPGQGLQFLFEYFSETQRNKGNFPGRFSGRQFSNSRSEMNVSTLELGDSALYLCASSLDSLNYGYTFGSGTRLTVV.

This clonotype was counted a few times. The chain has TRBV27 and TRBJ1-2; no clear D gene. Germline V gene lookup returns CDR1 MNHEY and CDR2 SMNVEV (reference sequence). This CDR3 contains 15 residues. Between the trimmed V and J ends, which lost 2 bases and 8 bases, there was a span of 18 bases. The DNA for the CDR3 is TGTGCCAGCAGTTTAGGGTCCGGGAATTCGTACGGCTACACCTTC. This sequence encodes CASSLGSGNSYGYTF.

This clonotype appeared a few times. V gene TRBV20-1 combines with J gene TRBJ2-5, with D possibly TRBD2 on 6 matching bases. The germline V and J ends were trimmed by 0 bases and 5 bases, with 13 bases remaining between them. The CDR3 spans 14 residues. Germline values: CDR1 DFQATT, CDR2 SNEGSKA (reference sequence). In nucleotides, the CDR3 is TGCAGTGCTAGAGATTTACGTAGCGGTGAGACCCAGTACTTC. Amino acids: CSARDLRSGETQYF.

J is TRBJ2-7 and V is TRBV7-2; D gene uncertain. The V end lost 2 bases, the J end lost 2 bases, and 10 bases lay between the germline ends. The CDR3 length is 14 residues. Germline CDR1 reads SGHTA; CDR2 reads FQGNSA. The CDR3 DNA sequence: TGTGCCAGCAGCTTAAGGGTTCCCCCCTACGAGCAGTACTTC. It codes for CASSLRVPPYEQYF.

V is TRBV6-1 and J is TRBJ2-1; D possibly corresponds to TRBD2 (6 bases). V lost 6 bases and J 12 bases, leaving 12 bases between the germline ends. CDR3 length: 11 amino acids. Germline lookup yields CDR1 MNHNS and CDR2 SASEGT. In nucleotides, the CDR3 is TGTGCCAGCAGCCGACTAGACGGGCAGTTCTTC. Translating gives CASSRLDGQFF.

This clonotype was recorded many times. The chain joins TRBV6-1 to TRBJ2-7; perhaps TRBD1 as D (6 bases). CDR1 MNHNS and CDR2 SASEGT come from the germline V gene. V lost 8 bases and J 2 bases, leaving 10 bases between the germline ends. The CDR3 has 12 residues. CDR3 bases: TGTGCCAGCCGGGACACAACCTACGAGCAGTACTTC. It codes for CASRDTTYEQYF.

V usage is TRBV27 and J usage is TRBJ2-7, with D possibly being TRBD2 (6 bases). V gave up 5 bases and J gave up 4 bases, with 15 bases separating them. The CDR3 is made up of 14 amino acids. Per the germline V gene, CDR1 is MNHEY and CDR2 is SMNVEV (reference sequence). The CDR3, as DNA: TGTGCCAGCAGTCCCATCTCTGGGGGGTACGAGCAGTACTTC. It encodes CASSPISGGYEQYF.

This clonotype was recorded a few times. The DNA for the CDR3 is TGTGCCAGCAGCTCCGGCAGGGTTGGGACCTACGAGCAGTACTTC. Amino acids: CASSSGRVGTYEQYF. The chain combines TRBV7-9 with TRBJ2-7; a weak D match, TRBD1 (5 bases). The CDR3 covers 15 residues. With 4 bases removed from V and 2 bases from J, the gap between germline ends came to 15 bases. The V gene's germline CDR1 is SEHNR and CDR2 FQNEAQ (reference sequence).

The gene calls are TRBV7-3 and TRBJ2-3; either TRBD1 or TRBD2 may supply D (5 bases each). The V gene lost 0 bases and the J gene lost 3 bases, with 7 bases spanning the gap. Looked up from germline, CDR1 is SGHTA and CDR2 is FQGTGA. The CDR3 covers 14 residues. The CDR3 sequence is CASSLTGETDTQYF. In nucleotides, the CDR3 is TGTGCCAGCAGCTTAACGGGGGAAACAGATACGCAGTATTTT.